A single sample is the source of the 22 T cell receptor beta chains below, sequenced in a study of OX40 agonist ivuxolimab in advanced cancers. Libraries were prepared by immunoSEQ multiplex PCR; TCRdb keeps only in-frame clonotypes and omits some of them. Here the sample spans approximately 74,000 clones, 65% to 90% being singletons. This specimen consisted of CD4+ or CD8+ T cells sorted from blood, obtained in a trial of the OX40 agonist ivuxolimab. Receptors were obtained from an adult with an advanced solid tumor such as melanoma, head and neck, liver or kidney cancer.

V and J are TRBV5-4 and TRBJ1-1; the D gene is possibly TRBD1 (5 bases). The CDR3 consists of 14 residues. Germline loops: CDR1 SGHNT, CDR2 YYREEE (reference sequence). Trimming removed 0 bases at V and 4 bases at J, with 10 bases between. The CDR3 region is CASSLVGDGTEAFF. The CDR3 DNA is TGTGCCAGCAGCTTGGTAGGGGACGGCACTGAAGCTTTCTTT.

This rearrangement joins TRBV6-6 to TRBJ1-1; D remains ambiguous. The V gene's germline CDR1 is MNHNY and CDR2 SVGAGI (reference sequence). The CDR3 totals 14 residues. Deletions cut 0 bases from V and 1 base from J, with 6 bases between. CDR3 residues: CASSYSNGNTEAFF. CDR3 sequence (DNA): TGTGCCAGCAGTTACTCAAACGGGAACACTGAAGCTTTCTTT.

The rearrangement joins TRBV18 to TRBJ1-6; the D is unclear. Between the trimmed V and J ends, which lost 2 bases and 7 bases, there was a span of 12 bases. Germline V gene sequence: CDR1 KGHSH, CDR2 LQKENI. The CDR3 has 15 residues. This CDR3 is CASSPWDAQNSPLHF. DNA of the CDR3: TGTGCCAGCTCACCATGGGATGCACAGAATTCACCCCTCCACTTT.

The V and J genes are TRBV14 and TRBJ2-4, with TRBD2 as a possible D gene (6 bases). Per germline, CDR1 SGHDN and CDR2 FVKESK. Trimming left V 0 bases short and J 9 bases short, with 15 bases between. The CDR3 contains 15 residues. CDR3 coding DNA: TGTGCCAGCAGCCAAGAGCGCGCTCCCGGGGGCATTCAGTACTTC. Amino acid sequence: CASSQERAPGGIQYF.

The chain employs TRBV2 and TRBJ2-1; maybe TRBD2 (6 bases). CDR1 and CDR2 (germline): SNHLY, FYNNEI. The V gene lost 0 bases and the J gene lost 2 bases, with 14 bases spanning the gap. This CDR3 spans 17 amino acids. DNA for the CDR3: TGTGCCAGCAGTGAAGCGGGACTCCTTGAAGCCTACAATGAGCAGTTCTTC. It yields the protein CASSEAGLLEAYNEQFF.

The V call is TRBV7-2, the J call TRBJ1-1; D might be TRBD1 (6 bases). CDR1 and CDR2 from the germline V gene are SGHTA and FQGNSA. The germline V and J ends were trimmed by 7 bases and 0 bases, with 18 bases remaining between them. CDR3 length equals 16 residues. The CDR3 reads CASTQESGVMNTEAFF. CDR3 DNA: TGTGCCAGCACCCAGGAATCAGGGGTTATGAACACTGAAGCTTTCTTT.

This clone occurred once. This chain links TRBV6-5 with TRBJ2-7; D call uncertain. The CDR3 spans 11 residues. V was cut by 5 bases and J by 3 bases, with 5 bases left in between. Germline V lookup: CDR1 MNHEY, CDR2 SVGAGI. This CDR3 reads CASSDVYEQYF. CDR3 nucleotides: TGTGCCAGCAGTGATGTCTACGAGCAGTACTTC.

This clone was seen a handful of times. The chain's CDR3 is CASSKEGKLFF. CDR3 bases: TGTGCCAGCAGCAAAGAGGGAAAACTGTTTTTT. V and J are TRBV7-8 and TRBJ1-4; no firm D call. The CDR3 has 11 amino acids. Trimming pared 5 bases from V and 10 bases from J, leaving 8 bases between. The germline CDR1 and CDR2 sequences are SGHVS and FQNEAQ.

V is TRBV7-9 and J is TRBJ1-3; unclear D gene. CDR3 length equals 14 residues. The V and J ends lost 4 bases and 4 bases respectively, with 11 bases between them. The germline gives CDR1 SEHNR, CDR2 FQNEAQ (reference sequence). The CDR3 nucleotides are TGTGCCAGCAGCTCCCAGATGGCCGGAAACACCATATATTTT. As protein: CASSSQMAGNTIYF.

The chain joins TRBV7-9 to TRBJ2-7; D is perhaps TRBD1 (6 bases). Germline V gives CDR1 SEHNR, CDR2 FQNEAQ (reference sequence). V was shortened by 5 bases and J by 3 bases, with 14 bases between the two germline ends. The CDR3 runs 14 residues. For the CDR3, the DNA is TGTGCCAGCAGCCCCGAGGGGGAGAACTACGAGCAGTACTTC. It translates to CASSPEGENYEQYF.

V usage is TRBV21-1 and J usage is TRBJ2-1; TRBD2 is the table's D call, not checked against the DNA. TRBV21-1 is flagged as a pseudogene. The CDR3 length is 17 residues. The CDR3 loop reads CASSKALCGRSYNEQFF. CDR3 DNA sequence: TGTGCCAGCAGCAAAGCGCTTTGCGGGAGGTCCTACAATGAGCAGTTCTTC.

The chain recombines TRBV7-6 with TRBJ2-3, with D maybe TRBD2 (5 bases). CDR1 is SGHVS, CDR2 FNYEAQ, per germline. This CDR3 contains 14 residues. V was trimmed by 3 bases and J by 6 bases, leaving 13 bases between them. The CDR3 loop is CASSFGTVADTQYF. DNA of the CDR3: TGTGCCAGCAGCTTTGGCACAGTAGCGGATACGCAGTATTTT.

This chain joins TRBV11-3 and TRBJ2-5; D gene unclear. Trimming pared 0 bases from V and 5 bases from J, leaving 1 base between. The germline gives CDR1 SGHNT, CDR2 YENEEA. The CDR3 has 11 residues. CDR3 nucleotides: TGTGCCAGCAGCTTAGAGGAGACCCAGTACTTC. This sequence encodes CASSLEETQYF.

The V gene is TRBV5-1, the J gene TRBJ1-1; 8 bases line up with TRBD1. The CDR3 runs to 14 residues. Trimming took 3 bases from V and 5 from J; bases not matched to a gene: 6. Germline values: CDR1 SGHRS, CDR2 YFSETQ. CDR3 protein: CASSSDRVGTEAFF. DNA for the CDR3: TGCGCCAGCAGCTCGGACAGGGTTGGGACTGAAGCTTTCTTT.

This rearrangement joins TRBV5-1 to TRBJ1-2; D is undetermined. V lost 1 base and J 8 bases, leaving 18 bases between the germline ends. Looked up from germline, CDR1 is SGHRS and CDR2 is YFSETQ. This CDR3 contains 15 residues. CDR3 protein: CASSLRRQAAGGYTF. CDR3 DNA sequence: TGCGCCAGCAGCTTGAGGCGCCAGGCGGCGGGCGGCTACACCTTC.

This sequence joins TRBV7-9 and TRBJ2-3; 9 nucleotides line up with TRBD2. This CDR3 comprises 16 residues. In germline, CDR1 is SEHNR, CDR2 FQNEAQ (reference sequence). J gave up 6 bases and V 3 bases, and 10 bases lay outside the gene matches. The CDR3 sequence is CASSFLAGLTGDTQYF. In DNA form, the CDR3 reads TGTGCCAGCAGCTTTCTAGCGGGGTTAACCGGGGATACGCAGTATTTT.

The J gene is TRBJ1-2, the V gene TRBV19; tentatively, D is TRBD1 (5 bases). CDR1 is LNHDA, CDR2 SQIVND, per germline (reference sequence). This CDR3 contains 12 residues. The V end was cut by 10 bases, the J end by 3 bases, with 12 bases between. The CDR3 region has the DNA TGTGCCACCTCAGGGAGTCACTATGGCTACACCTTC. Its protein is CATSGSHYGYTF.

This clone was seen a handful of times. As DNA, the CDR3 is TGTGCCTGGAGCCGGGGGGGGGCTGGAGATACGCAGTATTTT. It encodes CAWSRGGAGDTQYF. The chain employs TRBV30 and TRBJ2-3; TRBD2 agrees at 8 bases. Germline V lookup: CDR1 GTSNPN, CDR2 SVGIG (reference sequence). V lost 3 bases, J lost 5 bases, and 7 bases stayed unmatched. There are 14 residues in the CDR3.

This chain joins TRBV9 and TRBJ2-2; the D gene is possibly TRBD1 (5 bases). Germline loops: CDR1 SGDLS, CDR2 YYNGEE. V was cut by 0 bases and J by 5 bases, with 8 bases left in between. The CDR3 is made up of 14 amino acids. In nucleotides, the CDR3 is TGTGCCAGCAGCGTAGGGGGCCCAACCGGGGAGCTGTTTTTT. Its translation is CASSVGGPTGELFF.

The V gene is TRBV6-5, the J gene TRBJ2-7; D is tentatively TRBD1 or TRBD2 (6 bases each). The V gene lost 6 bases and the J gene lost 3 bases, with 18 bases spanning the gap. Germline assignment: CDR1 MNHEY and CDR2 SVGAGI. This CDR3 contains 15 residues. CDR3 DNA sequence: TGTGCCAGCAGACCCTCCGGGGGCTTGATCTACGAGCAGTACTTC. Translating it yields CASRPSGGLIYEQYF.

The DNA for the CDR3 is TGTGCCAGCAGCTTCCCCGGGACAGCTTATGGCTACACCTTC. Amino acid sequence: CASSFPGTAYGYTF. J is TRBJ1-2 and V is TRBV7-2, with 7 bases that match TRBD1. V gave up 3 bases and J gave up 5 bases; unmatched junction bases: 6. Germline V gene sequence: CDR1 SGHTA, CDR2 FQGNSA. CDR3 length: 14 amino acids.

The CDR3 DNA is TGTGCCAGCAGCTTGTTGACAGGGGGTGATGGCTACACCTTC. Encoded protein: CASSLLTGGDGYTF. The chain recombines TRBV11-2 with TRBJ1-2, with TRBD1 matching 9 bases. V gave up 3 bases and J gave up 6 bases; unmatched junction bases: 5. The CDR3 runs 14 residues. The germline CDR1 and CDR2 sequences are SGHAT and FQNNGV.